Sequencing of this T cell receptor (beta chain) was carried out in a study of blood T cell repertoires in COVID-19. Across the study: Specimens from acute and convalescent COVID-19 originated in the United States, Italy and Spain. From T cells, B-cell-depleted T cells, or PBMCs came the material, which was cDNA or gDNA.

This clone was recorded only once. As processed by the authors: Amplification of reference gene primers was used by the study to estimate nucleated cell counts. Sequencing used immunoSEQ multiplex PCR; TCRdb keeps in-frame clones, though not all of them. The V and J calls and the clone size are those of that table, but D and trimming were determined from the DNA. The table includes about 140,000 clones, around 85% detected once. Sample: peripheral blood. The TCR comes from a human donor in a cohort sampled during active COVID-19.

This CDR3 is CASSRQGASYEQYF. The CDR3 nucleotides read TGTGCCAGCAGCCGCCAGGGGGCGTCCTACGAGCAGTACTTC. The chain uses TRBV6-5 and TRBJ2-7; 8 bases are a match to TRBD1. This CDR3 has 14 amino acids. Germline V gene sequence: CDR1 MNHEY, CDR2 SVGAGI. The V and J ends lost 6 bases and 1 base, in that order; junction bases with no gene match: 5.